Listed below are T cell receptor beta chains from one sample, sequenced in a study of T cell repertoires and HLA-DP antigens. Their recognized antigens are unknown. TCRdb keeps only in-frame clones here, not all; method: immunoSEQ multiplex PCR. The table shows about 73,000 clones, with just under 80% occurring only once. The sequenced material came from CD4+ T cells from PBMCs. These receptors were obtained from a man between 60 and 75 years old in good health and CMV-seronegative. Each CDR3 is given with its conserved first and last residue. The D gene is left open where the match is weak. The size entry is marked missing in some rows and otherwise reads once, few, many or a size class.

clone size: NA; J gene: TRBJ2-3; V gene: TRBV7-2; D gene: NA; CDR3 DNA: TGTGCCAGCAGCTCTGATGGGGGCGGGACAGATACGCAGTATTTT; CDR3 protein: CASSSDGGGTDTQYF
clone size: NA; J gene: TRBJ1-2; V gene: TRBV2; D gene: TRBD1; CDR3 DNA: TGTGCCAGCAGCAATGACAGGGAAACTGGCTACACCTTC; CDR3 protein: CASSNDRETGYTF
clone size: NA; J gene: TRBJ2-7; V gene: TRBV29-1; D gene: NA; CDR3 DNA: TGCAGCGTTGTTCAGGGCCTCTACGAGCAGTACTTC; CDR3 protein: CSVVQGLYEQYF
clone size: NA; J gene: TRBJ1-1; V gene: TRBV5-4; D gene: TRBD1; CDR3 DNA: TGTGCCAGCAGCTTGGGGGGGACAGGGGTTTTGAACACTGAAGCTTTCTTT; CDR3 protein: CASSLGGTGVLNTEAFF
clone size: NA; J gene: TRBJ1-5; V gene: TRBV21-1; D gene: NA; CDR3 DNA: TGTGCCAGCAGCCCCTTCGGGGGATTCGAGCCCCAGCATTTT; CDR3 protein: CASSPFGGFEPQHF
clone size: NA; J gene: TRBJ2-1; V gene: TRBV16; D gene: NA; CDR3 DNA: TGTGCCAGCAGCCAATTACAGGGCGACAATGAGCAGTTCTTC; CDR3 protein: CASSQLQGDNEQFF
clone size: NA; J gene: TRBJ2-5; V gene: TRBV27; D gene: NA; CDR3 DNA: TGTGCCAGCAGTTCGTCCCCTTGGGAGACCCAGTACTTC; CDR3 protein: CASSSSPWETQYF
clone size: once; J gene: TRBJ2-3; V gene: TRBV20-1; D gene: NA; CDR3 DNA: TGCAGTCGGGTCGCACAGAATACGCAGTATTTT; CDR3 protein: CSRVAQNTQYF
clone size: NA; J gene: TRBJ1-1; V gene: TRBV7-9; D gene: NA; CDR3 DNA: TGTGCCAGCAGCCGTAGCAGGGTGAACACTGAAGCTTTTTTT; CDR3 protein: CASSRSRVNTEAFF
clone size: NA; J gene: TRBJ2-3; V gene: TRBV28; D gene: TRBD1; CDR3 DNA: TGTGCCAGCAGTTCCCCGGGACAGTACACAGATACGCAGTATTTT; CDR3 protein: CASSSPGQYTDTQYF
clone size: few; J gene: TRBJ1-1; V gene: TRBV10-2; D gene: TRBD1; CDR3 DNA: TGCGCCAGCAGTGGACAGGGCTGGACTGAAGCTTTCTTT; CDR3 protein: CASSGQGWTEAFF
clone size: NA; J gene: TRBJ2-2; V gene: TRBV19; D gene: NA; CDR3 DNA: TGTGCCAGTATGTTTTCGAACACCGGGGAGCTGTTTTTT; CDR3 protein: CASMFSNTGELFF
clone size: NA; J gene: TRBJ2-5; V gene: TRBV12-5; D gene: NA; CDR3 DNA: TGTGCTAGTGCCACAGAAGAGACCCAGTACTTC; CDR3 protein: CASATEETQYF
clone size: NA; J gene: TRBJ1-5; V gene: TRBV6-5; D gene: TRBD1; CDR3 DNA: TGTGCCAGCAGACGGTCCGGGACAGGGCATCAGCCCCAGCATTTT; CDR3 protein: CASRRSGTGHQPQHF
clone size: NA; J gene: TRBJ2-1; V gene: TRBV28; D gene: NA; CDR3 DNA: TGTGCCAGCAGTTTGGGTTTTACCTCCTACAATGAGCAGTTCTTC; CDR3 protein: CASSLGFTSYNEQFF
clone size: NA; J gene: TRBJ2-2; V gene: TRBV5-1; D gene: NA; CDR3 DNA: TGCGCCAGCAGCTTGGGGCGGAACACCGGGGAGCTGTTTTTT; CDR3 protein: CASSLGRNTGELFF
clone size: NA; J gene: TRBJ2-5; V gene: TRBV18; D gene: NA; CDR3 DNA: TGTGCCAGCTCACCTAACCCCCCGCAGCGGTCCGGGGAGACCCAGTACTTC; CDR3 protein: CASSPNPPQRSGETQYF
clone size: NA; J gene: TRBJ2-7; V gene: TRBV28; D gene: NA; CDR3 DNA: TGTGCCAGCAGTCCACCCGGGACACACTACGAGCAGTACTTC; CDR3 protein: CASSPPGTHYEQYF
clone size: NA; J gene: TRBJ2-3; V gene: TRBV4-2; D gene: TRBD2; CDR3 DNA: TGTGCCAGCAGCCAAGGGGCGGGGGACACAGATACGCAGTATTTT; CDR3 protein: CASSQGAGDTDTQYF
clone size: NA; J gene: TRBJ1-1; V gene: TRBV5-1; D gene: NA; CDR3 DNA: TGCGCCAGCAGCTCCGAGGTCGGGAGCACTGAAGCTTTCTTT; CDR3 protein: CASSSEVGSTEAFF
clone size: NA; J gene: TRBJ2-2; V gene: TRBV28; D gene: NA; CDR3 DNA: TGTGCCAGCAGTTTGCACGGGGGGCCCACCGGGGAGCTGTTTTTT; CDR3 protein: CASSLHGGPTGELFF
clone size: NA; J gene: TRBJ2-7; V gene: TRBV10-1; D gene: NA; CDR3 DNA: TGCGCCAGCAGTGACCTGAAAAGACAGGTGTACTTC; CDR3 protein: CASSDLKRQVYF
clone size: NA; J gene: TRBJ2-3; V gene: TRBV30; D gene: NA; CDR3 DNA: TGTGCCTGGAGTGTCGGGGGACGCACAGATACGCAGTATTTT; CDR3 protein: CAWSVGGRTDTQYF
clone size: NA; J gene: TRBJ2-7; V gene: TRBV28; D gene: NA; CDR3 DNA: TGTGCCAGCAGTTCGCAGCTACCCGAGCAGTACTTC; CDR3 protein: CASSSQLPEQYF
clone size: NA; J gene: TRBJ2-2; V gene: TRBV5-6; D gene: NA; CDR3 DNA: TGTGCCAGCAGCTTCCTGGGCCACTCGGGTAACACCGGGGAGCTGTTTTTT; CDR3 protein: CASSFLGHSGNTGELFF
clone size: NA; J gene: TRBJ2-3; V gene: TRBV9; D gene: TRBD2; CDR3 DNA: TGTGCCAGCAGCGTAGGGGGCGGGAGGGCCGAAGATACGCAGTATTTT; CDR3 protein: CASSVGGGRAEDTQYF
clone size: NA; J gene: TRBJ1-2; V gene: TRBV5-1; D gene: NA; CDR3 DNA: TGCGCCAGCAGCCCTGGGGGGTCCTTAGGCTACACCTTC; CDR3 protein: CASSPGGSLGYTF
clone size: NA; J gene: TRBJ1-1; V gene: TRBV6-5; D gene: NA; CDR3 DNA: TGTGCCAGCTGTCAACAGGGATTTTGCACTGAAGCTTTCTTT; CDR3 protein: CASCQQGFCTEAFF
clone size: NA; J gene: TRBJ1-2; V gene: TRBV30; D gene: NA; CDR3 DNA: TGTGCCTGGAGTGTCCCCTTCGGAAACTATGGCTACACCTTC; CDR3 protein: CAWSVPFGNYGYTF
clone size: NA; J gene: TRBJ2-7; V gene: TRBV5-1; D gene: NA; CDR3 DNA: TGCGCCAGCAGCGCCACCGGGGCGCTTAACTACGAGCAGTACTTC; CDR3 protein: CASSATGALNYEQYF
clone size: once; J gene: TRBJ2-1; V gene: TRBV7-2; D gene: TRBD2; CDR3 DNA: TGTGCCAGCAGCTACACTAGCGGGGGGGCCTCCTACAATGAGCAGTTCTTC; CDR3 protein: CASSYTSGGASYNEQFF
clone size: NA; J gene: TRBJ1-5; V gene: TRBV4-3; D gene: NA; CDR3 DNA: TGCGCCAGCAGCCAAGATCTGAACGGAAATCAGCCCCAGCATTTT; CDR3 protein: CASSQDLNGNQPQHF
clone size: NA; J gene: TRBJ1-6; V gene: TRBV6-5; D gene: NA; CDR3 DNA: TGTGCCAGCAGCCCTCGACGGGATAATTCACCCCTCCACTTT; CDR3 protein: CASSPRRDNSPLHF
clone size: NA; J gene: TRBJ1-2; V gene: TRBV28; D gene: NA; CDR3 DNA: TGTGCCAGCTGTGAAGGGGGATACTATGGCTACACCTTC; CDR3 protein: CASCEGGYYGYTF
clone size: NA; J gene: TRBJ1-2; V gene: TRBV5-1; D gene: NA; CDR3 DNA: TGCGCCAGCAGTAAGAAATGGGAGGACTATGGCTACACCTTC; CDR3 protein: CASSKKWEDYGYTF
clone size: NA; J gene: TRBJ1-4; V gene: TRBV7-2; D gene: NA; CDR3 DNA: TGTGCCAGCAGCTTAAGACAGAACTCCAATGAAAAACTGTTTTTT; CDR3 protein: CASSLRQNSNEKLFF
clone size: once; J gene: TRBJ2-5; V gene: TRBV29-1; D gene: NA; CDR3 DNA: TGCAGCGTTGAAGATTTAAAAATGGAGACCCAGTACTTC; CDR3 protein: CSVEDLKMETQYF
clone size: NA; J gene: TRBJ2-1; V gene: TRBV6-1; D gene: NA; CDR3 DNA: TGTGCCAGCAGTGAAAAGGCTAGTCGCCGGAATGAGCAGTTCTTC; CDR3 protein: CASSEKASRRNEQFF
clone size: NA; J gene: TRBJ1-2; V gene: TRBV5-1; D gene: NA; CDR3 DNA: TGCGCCAGCAGCTCAGACACCTCCGCAATATATGGCTACACCTTC; CDR3 protein: CASSSDTSAIYGYTF
clone size: NA; J gene: TRBJ1-1; V gene: TRBV29-1; D gene: TRBD1; CDR3 DNA: TGCAGCTTCAGACCGACAGGGGGGAGCACTGAAGCTTTCTTT; CDR3 protein: CSFRPTGGSTEAFF
clone size: NA; J gene: TRBJ1-2; V gene: TRBV30; D gene: NA; CDR3 DNA: TGTGCCTCCCGGGACATCTATCGCTACACCTTC; CDR3 protein: CASRDIYRYTF
clone size: NA; J gene: TRBJ1-2; V gene: TRBV5-8; D gene: NA; CDR3 DNA: TGTGCCAGCAGCTTGGGACAGAACTATGGCTACACCTTC; CDR3 protein: CASSLGQNYGYTF
clone size: NA; J gene: TRBJ1-1; V gene: TRBV19; D gene: NA; CDR3 DNA: TGTGCCAGTAGGGTAAACGATATGAACACTGAAGCTTTCTTT; CDR3 protein: CASRVNDMNTEAFF
clone size: NA; J gene: TRBJ2-3; V gene: TRBV6-5; D gene: TRBD1; CDR3 DNA: TGTGCCAGCAGACACGGACAGGGCACAGATACGCAGTATTTT; CDR3 protein: CASRHGQGTDTQYF
clone size: NA; J gene: TRBJ1-6; V gene: TRBV7-2; D gene: TRBD1; CDR3 DNA: TGTGCCAGCAGACCGGACAGGGACAATTCACCCCTCCACTTT; CDR3 protein: CASRPDRDNSPLHF
clone size: NA; J gene: TRBJ2-2; V gene: TRBV6-4; D gene: NA; CDR3 DNA: TGTGCCAGCAGTGATGGAGTTTCGGCCGGGGAGCTGTTTTTT; CDR3 protein: CASSDGVSAGELFF
clone size: NA; J gene: TRBJ2-2; V gene: TRBV1; D gene: NA; CDR3 DNA: TGCACCAGCAGCCAATCCGGTAGCGACGGGGCCGGGGAGCTGTTTTTT; CDR3 protein: CTSSQSGSDGAGELFF
clone size: NA; J gene: TRBJ2-1; V gene: TRBV7-2; D gene: TRBD2; CDR3 DNA: TGTGCCAGCAGCCCCGGCCAGACGCGGGAGGGCACTGAGCAGTTCTTC; CDR3 protein: CASSPGQTREGTEQFF
clone size: NA; J gene: TRBJ1-1; V gene: TRBV18; D gene: NA; CDR3 DNA: TGTGCCAGCTCACCACCGGTAAACACTGAAGCTTTCTTT; CDR3 protein: CASSPPVNTEAFF
clone size: NA; J gene: TRBJ2-1; V gene: TRBV5-8; D gene: TRBD1; CDR3 DNA: TGTGCCAGCAGCTTACGGACAGGGATCTCCAATGAGCAGTTCTTC; CDR3 protein: CASSLRTGISNEQFF
clone size: NA; J gene: TRBJ2-4; V gene: TRBV6-5; D gene: TRBD2; CDR3 DNA: TGTGCCAGCAGTTACGGACTAGCGGCCAAAAACATTCAGTACTTC; CDR3 protein: CASSYGLAAKNIQYF
clone size: NA; J gene: TRBJ2-1; V gene: TRBV14; D gene: NA; CDR3 DNA: TGTGCCAGCAGCCATACCCAGCGAGGGACGGGCAATGAGCAGTTCTTC; CDR3 protein: CASSHTQRGTGNEQFF
clone size: NA; J gene: TRBJ2-7; V gene: TRBV29-1; D gene: NA; CDR3 DNA: TGCAGCGTTGAAGCCTCTACAGGGTCCTATTACGAGCAGTACTTC; CDR3 protein: CSVEASTGSYYEQYF
clone size: NA; J gene: TRBJ2-2; V gene: TRBV11-2; D gene: NA; CDR3 DNA: TGTGCCAGCAGCCCCCGCCGCATGGACACCGGGGAGCTGTTTTTT; CDR3 protein: CASSPRRMDTGELFF
clone size: NA; J gene: TRBJ1-1; V gene: TRBV15; D gene: TRBD1; CDR3 DNA: TGTGCCACCAGCAGAGGGGACAGTAACACTGAAGCTTTCTTT; CDR3 protein: CATSRGDSNTEAFF